This paragraph covers one TCR beta chain sequence. The V segment lost 10 bases and the J segment 5 bases; nucleotides outside the gene matches: 11. This CDR3 comprises 14 residues. The germline gives CDR1 SEHNR, CDR2 FQNEAQ (reference sequence). The table came from immunoSEQ multiplex PCR; TCRdb's copy has only in-frame clones and leaves some out. The sample lists 350,000 to 450,000 clones; 80% to 90% were seen once. The data belong to a study of blood T cell repertoires in COVID-19. The sequenced sample consisted of PBMCs or T cells enriched from blood (not recorded which). The TCR sequence derives from a man aged 25 to 45 who had recovered from COVID-19. This sequence joins TRBV7-9 and TRBJ2-1, with 7 bases identical to TRBD2. The CDR3 loop is CATSLASGHNEQFF. For the CDR3, the DNA is TGTGCCACCTCCCTGGCTAGCGGCCACAATGAGCAGTTCTTC.